These 20 T cell receptor beta chains were sequenced from one sample in a study of chemoradiotherapy in HPV16-positive cancers. The repertoire was sequenced with immunoSEQ multiplex PCR; TCRdb's copy has only in-frame clones and lacks some. Among 9,500 to 15,000 clones listed, nearly 90% were seen once. Sample collection occurred from a patient who underwent chemoradiotherapy. These receptor sequences come from a human donor with HPV-associated anogenital cancer.

V and J are TRBV7-2 and TRBJ2-7, with D unclear. CDR1 and CDR2 from the germline V gene are SGHTA and FQGNSA. This CDR3 spans 13 amino acids. V lost 3 bases and J lost 5, with 11 bases in between. The CDR3 sequence is CASSFTGPNEQYF. DNA for the CDR3: TGTGCCAGCAGCTTTACCGGTCCCAACGAGCAGTACTTC.

This chain joins TRBV6-5 and TRBJ1-2; no clear D gene. Trimming left V 6 bases short and J 10 bases short, with 24 bases between. CDR1 is MNHEY, CDR2 SVGAGI, per germline. This CDR3 has 15 residues. CDR3 bases: TGTGCCAGCAGGGCACCCGGGTCCTCCTCTTGGTCCTACACCTTC. It encodes CASRAPGSSSWSYTF.

The chain carries TRBV10-1 and TRBJ2-7; tentatively, D is TRBD2 (5 bases). V lost 6 bases, J lost 0 bases, and 12 bases lay in between. This CDR3 region has 14 residues. Germline V lookup: CDR1 WNHNN, CDR2 SYGVQD (reference sequence). The CDR3 sequence: CASSPRDSSYEQYF. In DNA form, the CDR3 reads TGCGCCAGCAGCCCCCGGGATAGCTCCTACGAGCAGTACTTC.

The chain carries TRBV5-4 and TRBJ2-7; 12 bases agree with TRBD1. Germline V gives CDR1 SGHNT, CDR2 YYREEE (reference sequence). Losses at the gene ends were 5 bases for V and 6 bases for J; bases not matched to a gene: 9. The CDR3 spans 15 residues. CDR3 sequence reads: CASRSTGTGGGEQYF. The CDR3 bases are TGTGCCAGCAGATCTACCGGGACAGGGGGCGGCGAGCAGTACTTC.

The chain carries TRBV5-4 and TRBJ1-4; TRBD1 matches 8 bases. The V gene end was trimmed by 0 bases and the J gene end by 7 bases; junction bases not matched to a gene: 5. CDR1 is SGHNT, CDR2 YYREEE, per germline (reference sequence). The CDR3 runs to 15 residues. The CDR3 loop is CASSLGQGAGEKLFF. CDR3 coding DNA: TGTGCCAGCAGCTTGGGGCAGGGGGCTGGTGAAAAACTGTTTTTT.

CDR3 sequence reads: CASSIGQSEAFF. Written as DNA, the CDR3 is TGTGCCAGCAGTATCGGACAGTCTGAAGCTTTCTTT. The rearrangement uses TRBV6-6 and TRBJ1-1, with D possibly TRBD1 on 6 matching bases. V was pared by 5 bases and J by 6 bases, with 10 bases between. CDR1 and CDR2 from the germline V gene are MNHNY and SVGAGI (reference sequence). The length of the CDR3 is 12 residues.

This chain joins TRBV7-8 and TRBJ2-5; 11 nucleotides agree with TRBD2. The CDR3 has 17 residues. From germline, CDR1 is SGHVS and CDR2 FQNEAQ. The V segment lost 3 bases and the J segment 5 bases; nucleotides outside the gene matches: 11. The CDR3 DNA follows: TGTGCCAGCAGCTTTGGAAGGCGACTAGCGGGGACCGAGACCCAGTACTTC. Its translation: CASSFGRRLAGTETQYF.

The rearrangement links TRBV4-1 to TRBJ2-5, with 9 nucleotides matching TRBD2. CDR3 length equals 20 residues. Germline V gives CDR1 MGHRA, CDR2 YSYEKL. V was pared by 0 bases and J by 0 bases, with 14 bases of the junction left unmatched. CDR3 amino acids: CASSQDLVPAGGGYQETQYF. CDR3 nucleotides: TGCGCCAGCAGCCAAGATTTGGTCCCAGCGGGGGGCGGGTACCAAGAGACCCAGTACTTC.

This clone was recorded only once. The chain joins TRBV6-1 to TRBJ2-7; tentatively, D is TRBD2 (5 bases). The CDR3 extends over 14 amino acids. Germline CDR1 is MNHNS and CDR2 is SASEGT. Trimming took off 4 bases at V and 2 bases at J, with 12 bases between the two ends. CDR3 region: CASSASIATYEQYF. The DNA of the CDR3 is TGTGCCAGCAGTGCCAGCATAGCGACCTACGAGCAGTACTTC.

This sequence joins TRBV25-1 and TRBJ1-1; a weak D match, TRBD1 (6 bases). There are 13 residues in the CDR3. Germline CDR1 MGHDK, CDR2 SYGVNS. V lost 6 bases and J 2 bases, leaving 10 bases between the germline ends. CDR3 protein: CASRKGGNTEAFF. CDR3 DNA sequence: TGTGCCAGCAGGAAGGGGGGTAACACTGAAGCTTTCTTT.

This rearrangement joins TRBV11-1 to TRBJ2-7; 10 bases agree with TRBD2. The CDR3 has 16 amino acids. Germline CDR1 SGHAT, CDR2 FQDESV (reference sequence). The trim removed 1 base at V and 3 bases at J, leaving 6 bases unmatched. CDR3 in DNA: TGTGCCAGCAGCTTAGGTAGCGGGGGGCTTCTCTACGAGCAGTACTTC. It specifies CASSLGSGGLLYEQYF. The full variable domain, its missing parts supplied by reference TRBV11-1 and TRBJ2-7, is EAEVAQSPRYKITEKSQAVAFWCDPISGHATLYWYRQILGQGPELLVQFQDESVVDDSQLPKDRFSAERLKGVDSTLKIQPAELGDSAMYLCASSLGSGGLLYEQYFGPGTRLTVT.

This clone was seen only a few times. The gene calls are TRBV13 and TRBJ2-1; D perhaps matches TRBD1 (5 bases). Trimming left V 2 bases short and J 4 bases short, with 18 bases between. The CDR3 length is 17 residues. In germline, CDR1 is PRHDT, CDR2 FYEKMQ (reference sequence). This CDR3 is CASSLNTRVASYNEQFF. The DNA of the CDR3 is TGTGCCAGCAGCTTAAACACCAGGGTGGCGTCGTACAATGAGCAGTTCTTC.

The chain carries TRBV14 and TRBJ2-2, with TRBD2 identical over 8 bases. This CDR3 is 15 amino acids long. CDR1 and CDR2 (germline): SGHDN, FVKESK. V lost 1 base, J lost 4 bases, and 2 bases stayed unmatched. This CDR3 is CASSQASGGTGELFF. In nucleotides, the CDR3 is TGTGCCAGCAGCCAAGCCAGCGGGGGCACCGGGGAGCTGTTTTTT.

The chain combines TRBV29-1 with TRBJ2-7, with a possible D match to TRBD1 (6 bases). Germline-derived CDR1 and CDR2 are SQVTM and ANQGSEA. This CDR3 comprises 12 residues. Trimming shortened V by 5 bases and J by 5 bases, and 13 bases separated the two germline ends. The CDR3 bases are TGCAGCGTTACAGGGCCCCTCGACGAGCAGTACTTC. Its protein is CSVTGPLDEQYF.

V usage is TRBV9 and J usage is TRBJ2-7; tentatively, D is TRBD2 (6 bases). The CDR3 is 14 residues long. V lost 2 bases to trimming and J lost 2 bases, with 11 bases between them. Germline values: CDR1 SGDLS, CDR2 YYNGEE. The CDR3 here is CASSVGAGPYEQYF. The CDR3 nucleotides read TGTGCCAGCAGCGTGGGAGCGGGTCCCTACGAGCAGTACTTC.

V and J are TRBV29-1 and TRBJ2-5, with D possibly matching TRBD1 (6 bases). The CDR3 runs to 13 residues. The germline gives CDR1 SQVTM, CDR2 ANQGSEA. The V end was cut by 7 bases, the J end by 2 bases, with 14 bases between. CDR3 sequence: CSESQGTQETQYF. The CDR3 DNA sequence: TGCAGCGAGTCACAGGGTACTCAAGAGACCCAGTACTTC.

This chain connects TRBV7-2 to TRBJ2-3; D gene ambiguous. Trimming pared 5 bases from V and 6 bases from J, leaving 6 bases between. Germline V gives CDR1 SGHTA, CDR2 FQGNSA. The CDR3 consists of 11 residues. In DNA, the CDR3 is TGTGCCAGCAGCATGGGGGATACGCAGTATTTT. Translation gives CASSMGDTQYF.

The chain links TRBV5-1 to TRBJ1-2; a possible D gene is TRBD1 (5 bases). CDR3 length: 12 residues. CDR1 is SGHRS and CDR2 is YFSETQ in the germline V gene. The germline V and J ends were trimmed by 7 bases and 2 bases, with 9 bases remaining between them. The CDR3 DNA reads as TGCGCCAGCGGCAGGGAGAACTATGGCTACACCTTC. It encodes CASGRENYGYTF.

The V and J genes are TRBV9 and TRBJ2-3, with 10 bases aligning to TRBD2. The CDR3 spans 19 residues. Unmatched junction bases numbered 12, after V lost 2 bases and J lost 0 bases. Germline assignment: CDR1 SGDLS and CDR2 YYNGEE. CDR3 loop: CASSVSPSGGAGSTDTQYF. As DNA, the CDR3 is TGTGCCAGCAGCGTCTCCCCCAGCGGGGGGGCGGGTAGCACAGATACGCAGTATTTT.

This rearrangement joins TRBV19 to TRBJ1-2; TRBD1 might be the D (6 bases). This CDR3 is built from 15 residues. Trimming left V 5 bases short and J 7 bases short, with 20 bases between. The germline CDR1 and CDR2 sequences are LNHDA and SQIVND (reference sequence). The CDR3 DNA reads TGTGCCAGTAGTCGCGGGGAATACCCAGGGGTTGGCTACACCTTC. Its protein product is CASSRGEYPGVGYTF.